These T cell receptor beta chains were read from a single sample in a study of blood T cells in healthy people across ages. MiXCR, applied by TCRdb to the 5' RACE reads, yields one record per CDR3 protein. The repertoire holds fewer than 2 million distinct CDR3 sequences, with about 39% as singletons. The sample was blood. The receptors stem from a human donor in good health. Both conserved end residues are part of each CDR3. Fields, in order: J gene, V gene, clone size, CDR3 protein. Only some rows state a clone size, as once, few, many or a class for expanded clones.

j_gene: TRBJ2-3
v_gene: TRBV6-1
abundance: -
CDR3aa: CASKALSTDTQYF

j_gene: TRBJ2-7
v_gene: TRBV11-2
abundance: few
CDR3aa: CASSMFRDSLFEQYF

j_gene: TRBJ1-2
v_gene: TRBV9
abundance: -
CDR3aa: CASSVEVHGEDGYTF

j_gene: TRBJ2-7
v_gene: TRBV7-9
abundance: many
CDR3aa: CASSPGGGIWAYEQYF

j_gene: TRBJ2-5
v_gene: TRBV20-1
abundance: -
CDR3aa: CSASGTALQETQYF

j_gene: TRBJ2-2
v_gene: TRBV6-6
abundance: -
CDR3aa: CASSQDRAWGTGELFF

j_gene: -
v_gene: TRBV2
abundance: -
CDR3aa: CASLPGQGITYEQYF

j_gene: TRBJ1-1
v_gene: TRBV4-2
abundance: -
CDR3aa: CASSPQRRGTEAFF

j_gene: TRBJ1-2
v_gene: TRBV6-1
abundance: -
CDR3aa: CASRKVLVEGGYTF

j_gene: -
v_gene: TRBV24-1
abundance: few
CDR3aa: CATSDSGAQTGTQYF

j_gene: TRBJ2-5
v_gene: TRBV18
abundance: -
CDR3aa: CASSPPFQETQYF

j_gene: TRBJ1-4
v_gene: TRBV7-8
abundance: -
CDR3aa: CASNPGRNQGREKLFF

j_gene: TRBJ2-7
v_gene: TRBV6-4
abundance: -
CDR3aa: CASSDTRTVAFEYYEQYF

j_gene: TRBJ2-1
v_gene: TRBV2
abundance: -
CDR3aa: CASKPGRPRNEQFF

j_gene: TRBJ2-7
v_gene: TRBV7-8
abundance: -
CDR3aa: CASITDVSGGPTYEQYF

j_gene: TRBJ2-7
v_gene: TRBV12-3/TRBV12-4
abundance: -
CDR3aa: CASSSASGHYEQYF

j_gene: TRBJ1-2
v_gene: TRBV4-3
abundance: few
CDR3aa: CASSQEGPLISSANYGYTF

j_gene: TRBJ1-5
v_gene: TRBV7-2
abundance: -
CDR3aa: CASSVRGGRQSNQPQHF

j_gene: TRBJ2-7
v_gene: TRBV12-3/TRBV12-4
abundance: -
CDR3aa: CASSPTGALGYEQYF

j_gene: TRBJ2-2
v_gene: TRBV5-5
abundance: -
CDR3aa: CASSRWTETNTGELFF

j_gene: TRBJ2-7
v_gene: TRBV20-1
abundance: -
CDR3aa: CSATPPTGAYEQYF

j_gene: TRBJ2-3
v_gene: TRBV4-1
abundance: -
CDR3aa: CASSPGSGPDTQYF

j_gene: TRBJ2-7
v_gene: TRBV28
abundance: -
CDR3aa: CASSLIAGEYEQYF

j_gene: TRBJ1-1
v_gene: TRBV5-1
abundance: -
CDR3aa: CASNPPGGATEAFF

j_gene: TRBJ2-7
v_gene: TRBV7-9
abundance: -
CDR3aa: CASSQTSGGLYEQYF

j_gene: TRBJ2-7
v_gene: TRBV4-1
abundance: many
CDR3aa: CASSQDILAASYEQYF

j_gene: TRBJ2-7
v_gene: TRBV4-3
abundance: -
CDR3aa: CASSHSLPGGVSDEQYF

j_gene: TRBJ1-1
v_gene: TRBV6-6
abundance: -
CDR3aa: CASSYRDTEVFF

j_gene: TRBJ2-1
v_gene: TRBV29-1
abundance: -
CDR3aa: CSGGKTGAADEQFF

j_gene: TRBJ2-1
v_gene: TRBV11-1
abundance: -
CDR3aa: CASSSGDGGQADNEQFF

j_gene: TRBJ1-1
v_gene: TRBV19
abundance: -
CDR3aa: CASIGLMNTEAFF

j_gene: TRBJ2-5
v_gene: TRBV2
abundance: few
CDR3aa: CASNWDSQETQYF

j_gene: TRBJ2-1
v_gene: TRBV24-1
abundance: -
CDR3aa: CATSGRGRWGEQFF

j_gene: TRBJ2-5
v_gene: TRBV12-3/TRBV12-4
abundance: few
CDR3aa: CASSPPGELSQETQYF

j_gene: TRBJ2-3
v_gene: TRBV3-1
abundance: -
CDR3aa: CASSHRALFTDTQYF

j_gene: TRBJ2-1
v_gene: TRBV7-2
abundance: -
CDR3aa: CASSRHVPGQGYNEQFF

j_gene: TRBJ2-7
v_gene: TRBV29-1
abundance: -
CDR3aa: CSVLGHDRVSSYEQYF

j_gene: TRBJ2-1
v_gene: TRBV12-3/TRBV12-4
abundance: few
CDR3aa: CATRSRGEQFF

j_gene: TRBJ1-1
v_gene: TRBV7-9
abundance: -
CDR3aa: CASNGRGGYTEAFF

j_gene: TRBJ2-1
v_gene: TRBV20-1
abundance: few
CDR3aa: CSARYRGHEQFF

j_gene: TRBJ1-2
v_gene: TRBV6-5
abundance: few
CDR3aa: CASSYSAGTAGYTF

j_gene: TRBJ2-7
v_gene: TRBV27
abundance: -
CDR3aa: CASSASWGDLNYEQYF

j_gene: TRBJ2-1
v_gene: TRBV7-3
abundance: -
CDR3aa: CASSGTSGGAGEQFF

j_gene: TRBJ2-3
v_gene: TRBV29-1
abundance: -
CDR3aa: CSVEEENPDTQYF

j_gene: TRBJ2-7
v_gene: TRBV6-2/TRBV6-3
abundance: -
CDR3aa: CASSSGRRATYEQYF

j_gene: TRBJ2-1
v_gene: TRBV5-1
abundance: few
CDR3aa: CASSLVTSGVNEQFF

j_gene: TRBJ1-5
v_gene: TRBV6-2/TRBV6-3
abundance: few
CDR3aa: CASRPVTYRDSNQPQHF

j_gene: TRBJ2-5
v_gene: TRBV7-3
abundance: -
CDR3aa: CASSLGLAGDPYQETQYF

j_gene: TRBJ2-1
v_gene: TRBV5-1
abundance: -
CDR3aa: CASSLRLGAYNEQFF

j_gene: TRBJ1-5
v_gene: TRBV5-8
abundance: -
CDR3aa: CASSFVSGPQHF

j_gene: TRBJ2-7
v_gene: TRBV10-3
abundance: few
CDR3aa: CAISHPGQGTNEQYF

j_gene: TRBJ1-4
v_gene: TRBV7-6
abundance: -
CDR3aa: CASSSNLRDRVPEDEKLFF

j_gene: TRBJ1-2
v_gene: TRBV6-5
abundance: -
CDR3aa: CAGLVLGRVDGYTF

j_gene: TRBJ2-7
v_gene: TRBV6-5
abundance: few
CDR3aa: CASSYSDRDYEQYF

j_gene: TRBJ2-1
v_gene: TRBV6-5
abundance: few
CDR3aa: CASSSTTSDEQFF

j_gene: TRBJ2-2
v_gene: TRBV3-1
abundance: -
CDR3aa: CASSSWRQNTGELFF